This T cell receptor beta chain was obtained from a study of T cells after yellow fever vaccination. V lost 6 bases to trimming and J lost 0 bases, with 9 bases between them. CDR3 length: 15 residues. CDR1 is MDHEN, CDR2 SYDVKM, per germline. 5'RACE template switching produced TCR cDNA carrying a universal primer site and UMIs. From the 5' RACE reads, TCRdb called clonotypes with MiXCR, one entry per CDR3 protein. The sample holds about 500,000 distinct CDR3 sequences; less than 20% are singletons and the top ten take 15% to 20%. The sequenced sample was PBMCs, obtained roughly 5 days after the first yellow fever vaccination. The chain carries TRBV28 and TRBJ2-6, with D unresolved. The sequence was obtained from a man younger than 30 who received the YFV17D yellow fever vaccine. Here the CDR3 DNA reads TGTGCCAGCAGGGGAATTAACTCTGGGGCCAACGTCCTGACTTTC. It encodes CASRGINSGANVLTF.